This T cell receptor beta chain was recovered during a study of blood T cells in healthy people across ages. There are a few counts of this clonotype. Its matching antigen is unknown. V was pared by 11 bases and J by 9 bases, with 17 bases between. The CDR3 is 13 residues long. From germline, CDR1 is MDHEN and CDR2 SYDVKM. A second PCR of 7 to 11 cycles used a sample-barcoded 5' primer and a J-beta primer mix. TCRdb used MiXCR to reprocess the 5' RACE reads, holding one entry per CDR3 protein. The repertoire holds around 1.5 million distinct CDR3 sequences, with approximately 59% as singletons. Isolation per sample recovered at least 6.5 million PBMCs. Extraction yielded at least 6 micrograms of total RNA per sample. Whole-study findings and limits: Observed TCR beta diversity per million T cells went down as age went up. This fall followed a roughly linear course with age. Unsorted PBMC material precluded a definitive naive versus antigen-experienced comparison.

The sample was blood. This sequence originates from a man younger than 35 in good health. The chain couples TRBV28 to TRBJ2-6, with D possibly TRBD1 on 7 matching bases. CDR3 region: CAGLTGRFNVLTF. CDR3 nucleotide sequence: TGTGCCGGGTTGACAGGGAGGTTCAACGTCCTGACTTTC.